These 21 T cell receptor beta chains came from one sample sequenced in a study of spatial heterogeneity in lung cancer. Study conclusions and caveats: Tumoral mutation counts were tracked by counts of expanded intratumoral alpha and beta TCRs.

Specified time point: sample taken at primary tumor resection. One entry per CDR3 protein results from TCRdb running MiXCR on the 5' RACE reads. The sample carries some 20,000 distinct CDR3 sequences, approximately 15% recorded once. These TCRs are of unknown antigen specificity. The sequences come from lung tumor tissue, collected at surgery. The source of these receptors is a female donor with early-stage non-small cell lung cancer.

This clonotype was seen ten or more times. The rearrangement links TRBV5-6 to TRBJ2-3; 10 bases align to TRBD2. The CDR3 is made up of 15 amino acids. Germline trimming cut 4 bases from V and 4 bases from J; bases unmatched to any gene: 6. Germline V CDR1 and CDR2: SGHDT, YYEEEE. This CDR3 reads CASSPGLATSDTQYF. The CDR3 region has the DNA TGTGCCAGCAGCCCGGGACTAGCGACATCAGATACGCAGTATTTT.

This clonotype showed up many times. V usage is TRBV5-1 and J usage is TRBJ2-1; D gene uncertain. CDR1 is SGHRS, CDR2 YFSETQ, per germline. V gave up 0 bases and J gave up 14 bases, with 15 bases separating them. This CDR3 has 13 residues. In DNA form, the CDR3 reads TGCGCCAGCAGCTTGGGACTGGCACGGTCGAAGTTCTTC. Its protein is CASSLGLARSKFF.

The gene calls are TRBV2 and TRBJ2-3, with 9 bases aligning to TRBD2. The germline CDR1 and CDR2 sequences are SNHLY and FYNNEI. The trim removed 8 bases at V and 3 bases at J, leaving 6 bases unmatched. This CDR3 has 14 amino acids. The CDR3 protein is CASCRTSVTDTQYF. CDR3 DNA: TGTGCCAGCTGTCGGACTAGCGTGACAGATACGCAGTATTTT.

This clonotype was observed a few times. The chain employs TRBV13 and TRBJ2-2; the D gene could be TRBD1 or TRBD2 (5 bases each). The CDR3 totals 16 residues. Germline loops: CDR1 PRHDT, CDR2 FYEKMQ (reference sequence). V was shortened by 5 bases and J by 2 bases, with 15 bases between the two germline ends. CDR3 in amino acids: CASSGPGRQNTGELFF. The CDR3 coding sequence is TGTGCCAGCAGCGGGCCGGGACGACAAAACACCGGGGAGCTGTTTTTT.

The V gene is TRBV19, the J gene TRBJ2-2; the D gene could be TRBD1 or TRBD2 (5 bases each). CDR1 and CDR2 (germline): LNHDA, SQIVND (reference sequence). V gave up 8 bases and J gave up 7 bases, with 14 bases separating them. CDR3 length: 13 amino acids. The CDR3 region is CASSGSMHGELFF. CDR3 nucleotide sequence: TGTGCCAGTTCAGGGAGTATGCACGGGGAGCTGTTTTTT. The whole variable domain, filled in from reference TRBV19 and TRBJ2-2, reads DGGITQSPKYLFRKEGQNVTLSCEQNLNHDAMYWYRQDPGQGLRLIYYSQIVNDFQKGDIAEGYSVSREKKESFPLTVTSAQKNPTAFYLCASSGSMHGELFFGEGSRLTVL.

This clonotype was picked up many times. The genes are TRBV13 and TRBJ2-7, with D possibly TRBD2 on 8 matching bases. This CDR3 comprises 14 residues. Germline V gene data show CDR1 as PRHDT and CDR2 as FYEKMQ (reference sequence). The germline V and J ends were trimmed by 5 bases and 8 bases, with 19 bases remaining between them. CDR3 in amino acids: CASSLPGGGEKQYF. CDR3 in DNA: TGTGCCAGCAGCCTTCCGGGAGGGGGCGAGAAGCAGTACTTC.

The chain couples TRBV11-2 to TRBJ2-7, with D maybe TRBD2 (5 bases). CDR1 is SGHAT, CDR2 FQNNGV, per germline. Trimming removed 4 bases from V and 1 base from J, with 14 bases in between. This CDR3 spans 15 amino acids. The CDR3 protein is CASSSIRGSSYEQYF. DNA of the CDR3: TGTGCCAGCAGCTCAATACGCGGGTCGTCCTACGAGCAGTACTTC.

This clonotype was counted ten times or more. V is TRBV7-8 and J is TRBJ2-3, with 9 positions matching TRBD2. The CDR3 is made up of 17 amino acids. Germline lookup yields CDR1 SGHVS and CDR2 FQNEAQ. After removal of 2 bases from V and 5 bases from J, the junction contained 11 bases not matched to a gene. The CDR3 here is CASSLRSAGGGIDTQYF. The CDR3 region has the DNA TGTGCCAGCAGCTTACGGTCAGCGGGAGGAGGGATAGATACGCAGTATTTT.

The rearrangement uses TRBV7-2 and TRBJ2-1; D might be TRBD2 (7 bases). Germline lookup yields CDR1 SGHTA and CDR2 FQGNSA. V was cut by 5 bases and J by 6 bases, with 17 bases left in between. This CDR3 contains 15 residues. The CDR3 sequence is CASSPSGGLGNEQFF. The CDR3 nucleotides are TGTGCCAGCAGCCCTTCCGGGGGGCTCGGCAATGAGCAGTTCTTC.

This clonotype was picked up many times. The chain joins TRBV20-1 to TRBJ2-7; the D gene is possibly TRBD1 (5 bases). V lost 3 bases and J 4 bases, leaving 10 bases between the germline ends. The germline V gene encodes CDR1 DFQATT and CDR2 SNEGSKA (reference sequence). There are 12 residues in the CDR3. The CDR3 reads CSASSRGYEQYF. The DNA of the CDR3 is TGCAGTGCTAGTTCAAGGGGTTACGAGCAGTACTTC.

This clonotype was observed a handful of times. The V call is TRBV7-9, the J call TRBJ2-1; TRBD2 aligns across 7 bases. This CDR3 is 16 amino acids long. The germline V gene has CDR1 SEHNR and CDR2 FQNEAQ (reference sequence). The V and J ends lost 1 base and 9 bases, in that order; junction bases with no gene match: 12. In DNA, the CDR3 is TGTGCCAGCAGCTTAGTGGCCGCGGGAGTTATGGTTGAGCAGTTCTTC. The encoded protein is CASSLVAAGVMVEQFF.

This clonotype was observed a handful of times. CDR3 bases: TGCAGCGTTGAATTGGGTCGCCGTTCCCAGTACTTC. Protein sequence: CSVELGRRSQYF. V gene TRBV29-1 combines with J gene TRBJ2-5; unclear D gene. The CDR3 totals 12 residues. The ends were cut back, 2 bases at V and 9 bases at J, with 13 bases in the middle. Germline loops: CDR1 SQVTM, CDR2 ANQGSEA.

Of note for this clonotype: A much bigger clone sits one base away, suggesting this may be a read error. The chain joins TRBV20-1 to TRBJ2-7, with TRBD2 identical over 13 bases. Germline-derived CDR1 and CDR2 are DFQATT and SNEGSKA (reference sequence). The CDR3 runs 17 residues. CDR3 sequence (DNA): TGCAGTGCTTTTACCACTAAACTAGCGGGAGGGCCCTACGAGAAGTACTTC. Translating it yields CSAFTTKLAGGPYEKYF.

This clonotype occurred a few times. The CDR3 spells CSARLAKNIQYF. CDR3 DNA: TGCAGTGCTAGACTAGCCAAAAACATTCAGTACTTC. This sequence joins TRBV20-1 and TRBJ2-4; D unclear. CDR1 is DFQATT and CDR2 is SNEGSKA in the germline V gene (reference sequence). Trimming took 2 bases from V and 0 from J, leaving 2 bases between them. The CDR3 consists of 12 residues.

The chain recombines TRBV5-1 with TRBJ2-7; a possible D gene is TRBD2 (5 bases). Trimming left V 6 bases short and J 1 base short, with 8 bases between. From germline, CDR1 is SGHRS and CDR2 YFSETQ. The CDR3 length is 12 residues. DNA for the CDR3: TGCGCCAGCAAGGGCGGGTCCTACGAGCAGTACTTC. Translating gives CASKGGSYEQYF.

The table lists this clonotype with many counts. The chain uses TRBV5-5 and TRBJ2-7, with 8 positions matching TRBD1. Germline CDR1 SGHKS, CDR2 YYEKEE (reference sequence). The V gene end was trimmed by 2 bases and the J gene end by 3 bases; junction bases not matched to a gene: 4. This CDR3 has 14 amino acids. CDR3 sequence (DNA): TGTGCCAGCAGCTTCAAGGGACAGGACTACGAGCAGTACTTC. Translating gives CASSFKGQDYEQYF.

This clonotype was recorded many times. V usage is TRBV5-1 and J usage is TRBJ2-7; 9 bases are a match to TRBD1. V shed 3 bases and J 2 bases; nucleotides not matched to a gene: 12. The CDR3 contains 17 residues. In germline, CDR1 is SGHRS, CDR2 YFSETQ. The CDR3 DNA reads as TGCGCCAGCAGCTACTCCCCCACGGACAGGGGCCCCTACGAGCAGTACTTC. It yields the protein CASSYSPTDRGPYEQYF.

This clonotype was recorded many times. This rearrangement joins TRBV4-1 to TRBJ2-7; TRBD1 matches 8 bases. With 4 bases clipped from V and 1 base from J, the junction kept 6 bases outside the gene matches. Germline CDR1 reads MGHRA; CDR2 reads YSYEKL. The CDR3 runs to 15 residues. CDR3 residues: CASSRQTGESYEQYF. As DNA, the CDR3 is TGCGCCAGCAGCCGTCAGACAGGGGAGTCCTACGAGCAGTACTTC.

This clonotype was picked up a small number of times. The CDR3 reads CASSHFTVSGANVLTF. The CDR3 nucleotides read TGCGCCAGCAGCCATTTCACAGTCTCTGGGGCCAACGTCCTGACTTTC. The chain recombines TRBV5-1 with TRBJ2-6; D not certain. Germline CDR1 SGHRS, CDR2 YFSETQ. The CDR3 covers 16 residues. Trimming removed 4 bases from V and 0 bases from J, with 11 bases in between.

This clonotype was recorded many times. The CDR3 sequence is CASSWNRASNEKLFF. The CDR3 DNA reads as TGTGCCAGCAGCTGGAACAGGGCGTCTAATGAAAAACTGTTTTTT. The J gene is TRBJ1-4, the V gene TRBV12-3 or TRBV12-4, with D maybe TRBD1 (6 bases). V lost 6 bases, J lost 3 bases, and 14 bases lay in between. The CDR3 is 15 amino acids.

Of note for this clonotype: A single base separates this from a much larger clone, so it may be a read error. The chain employs TRBV11-2 and TRBJ2-5; D possibly corresponds to TRBD2 (5 bases). CDR3 length: 15 amino acids. CDR1 SGHAT and CDR2 FQNNGV come from the germline V gene. Trimming took off 3 bases at V and 4 bases at J, with 15 bases between the two ends. The CDR3 reads CASSFELEGSETQYF. CDR3 DNA sequence: TGTGCCAGCAGCTTCGAGCTAGAGGGATCAGAGACCCAGTACTTC.